These 13 T cell receptor beta chains were all obtained from the same sample, sequenced in a study of shared clonotypes between healthy human individuals. Using immunoSEQ multiplex PCR, the repertoire was profiled, and TCRdb retains in-frame clones only, with some absent. The sample carries some 2.3 million clones, approximately 93% recorded once. The specimen sequenced was naive CD4+ T cells from PBMCs. The subset here: CD45RA+ positively selected. The source of these receptors is a young man in good health. Some clones in this sample may be carry-over from other donors' samples.

The J gene is TRBJ1-2, the V gene TRBV2, with 8 bases fitting TRBD1. Germline V gene data show CDR1 as SNHLY and CDR2 as FYNNEI. CDR3 length: 15 residues. Germline trimming cut 6 bases from V and 4 bases from J; bases unmatched to any gene: 10. The CDR3 DNA is TGTGCCAGCAGCTCCTCAACAACAGGGGGCTATGGCTACACCTTC. Translating it yields CASSSSTTGGYGYTF.

The chain has TRBV7-2 and TRBJ2-3, with D tentatively TRBD2 (6 bases). CDR1 is SGHTA and CDR2 is FQGNSA in the germline V gene. This CDR3 spans 16 amino acids. Trimming left V 5 bases short and J 2 bases short, with 17 bases between. This CDR3 is CASSRKSVGLTDTQYF. The CDR3 coding sequence is TGTGCCAGCAGCCGTAAAAGCGTGGGACTCACAGATACGCAGTATTTT.

This clone is a singleton in its sample. This chain links TRBV28 with TRBJ2-3; TRBD1 agrees at 7 bases. V was pared by 7 bases and J by 0 bases, with 7 bases of the junction left unmatched. Germline-derived CDR1 and CDR2 are MDHEN and SYDVKM. The CDR3 is 15 residues long. Here the CDR3 DNA reads TGTGCCAGCATTTACACAGGGGCTAGCACAGATACGCAGTATTTT. The encoded protein is CASIYTGASTDTQYF.

In the case of this clone: The same CDR3 also results from other DNA sequences found in this sample. The chain couples TRBV6-5 to TRBJ2-3; no reliable D call. V was cut by 2 bases and J by 2 bases, with 5 bases left in between. The CDR3 length is 13 residues. Germline values: CDR1 MNHEY, CDR2 SVGAGI. The CDR3 region is CASSYPNTDTQYF. The CDR3 DNA sequence: TGTGCCAGCAGTTACCCTAACACAGATACGCAGTATTTT.

The chain is built from TRBV28 and TRBJ2-7, with 11 bases matching TRBD2. The length of the CDR3 is 15 residues. CDR1 and CDR2 from the germline V gene are MDHEN and SYDVKM. J lost 12 bases, V lost 6 bases, and 16 bases had no gene match. In DNA form, the CDR3 reads TGTGCCAGCAGCCCCCGGGGGCTAGCGGGAGGTCCTCCGTACTTC. This translates into CASSPRGLAGGPPYF.

On this clone itself: The same CDR3 arises from other DNA sequences in this sample as well. V is TRBV18 and J is TRBJ1-4; D gene unclear. From germline, CDR1 is KGHSH and CDR2 LQKENI. The CDR3 sequence is 14 residues long. Trimming left V 1 base short and J 2 bases short, with 5 bases between. CDR3 amino acids: CASSPLGTNEKLFF. The CDR3, as DNA: TGTGCCAGCTCACCACTGGGGACTAATGAAAAACTGTTTTTT.

The chain is built from TRBV27 and TRBJ2-5, with 7 bases lining up with TRBD1. This CDR3 contains 17 residues. After removal of 3 bases from V and 2 bases from J, the junction contained 12 bases not matched to a gene. Germline CDR1 is MNHEY and CDR2 is SMNVEV (reference sequence). Written as DNA, the CDR3 is TGTGCCAGCAGTTTGAAAAGGACCGGGACAGCACAAGAGACCCAGTACTTC. It specifies CASSLKRTGTAQETQYF.

The chain joins TRBV4-2 to TRBJ2-1; D assignment may be TRBD1 or TRBD2 (5 bases each). This CDR3 region has 14 residues. The germline V and J ends were trimmed by 0 bases and 7 bases, with 10 bases remaining between them. Germline CDR1 reads LGHNA; CDR2 reads YNFKEQ. The CDR3 DNA reads as TGTGCCAGCAGCCAAGAAGGGACGATAAATGAGCAGTTCTTC. This gives the protein CASSQEGTINEQFF.

The CDR3: CASRPTGFNTEAFF. Here the CDR3 DNA reads TGTGCCAGTAGACCGACAGGGTTCAACACTGAAGCTTTCTTT. The V gene is TRBV19, the J gene TRBJ1-1; 7 bases are a match to TRBD1. This CDR3 is 14 amino acids long. From germline, CDR1 is LNHDA and CDR2 SQIVND (reference sequence). After removal of 6 bases from V and 2 bases from J, the junction contained 6 bases not matched to a gene.

The CDR3 DNA reads TGTGCCAGCAGTGAATATGGCGGCTACGAGCAGTACTTC. Protein product: CASSEYGGYEQYF. V is TRBV2 and J is TRBJ2-7; D unclear. The CDR3 length is 13 residues. The germline CDR1 and CDR2 sequences are SNHLY and FYNNEI. V was pared by 2 bases and J by 3 bases, with 8 bases between.

The CDR3 here is CASRDEGATDTQYF. The CDR3 coding sequence is TGTGCCAGCAGAGACGAGGGGGCCACAGATACGCAGTATTTT. This chain joins TRBV28 and TRBJ2-3; 7 bases are shared with TRBD1. The CDR3 runs 14 residues. J lost 2 bases, V lost 6 bases, and 5 bases had no gene match. CDR1 and CDR2 from the germline V gene are MDHEN and SYDVKM.

The genes are TRBV7-6 and TRBJ1-4; D gene uncertain. Germline V lookup: CDR1 SGHVS, CDR2 FNYEAQ. The CDR3 loop spans 16 amino acids. V shed 0 bases and J shed 4 bases, with 12 bases lying between them. The CDR3 is CASSLAVSGFNEKLFF. The CDR3 DNA follows: TGTGCCAGCAGCTTAGCGGTCTCGGGGTTTAATGAAAAACTGTTTTTT. Drawing the rest from reference TRBV7-6 and TRBJ1-4, the complete variable domain is GAGVSQSPRYKVTKRGQDVALRCDPISGHVSLYWYRQALGQGPEFLTYFNYEAQQDKSGLPNDRFSAERPEGSISTLTIQRTEQRDSAMYRCASSLAVSGFNEKLFFGSGTQLSVL.

CDR3 coding DNA: TGTGCCAGCAGCTCGACAGGGGGCTATGGCTACACCTTC. It translates to CASSSTGGYGYTF. This chain links TRBV5-4 with TRBJ1-2; 9 positions match TRBD1. The V segment lost 3 bases and the J segment 4 bases; nucleotides outside the gene matches: 1. Germline V CDR1 and CDR2: SGHNT, YYREEE (reference sequence). CDR3 length equals 13 residues. The complete variable domain, with remaining parts taken from reference TRBV5-4 and TRBJ1-2, reads ETGVTQSPTHLIKTRGQQVTLRCSSQSGHNTVSWYQQALGQGPQFIFQYYREEENGRGNFPPRFSGLQFPNYSSELNVNALELDDSALYLCASSSTGGYGYTFGSGTRLTVV.